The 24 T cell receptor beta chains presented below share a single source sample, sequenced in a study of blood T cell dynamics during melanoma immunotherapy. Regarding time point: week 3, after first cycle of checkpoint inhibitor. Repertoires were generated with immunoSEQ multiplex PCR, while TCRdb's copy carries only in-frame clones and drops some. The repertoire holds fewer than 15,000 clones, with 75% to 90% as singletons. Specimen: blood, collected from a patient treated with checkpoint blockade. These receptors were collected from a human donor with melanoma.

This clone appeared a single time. DNA of the CDR3: TGTGCCAGCAGTTACTCTTCAGGGGAGAGGAACAATGAGCAGTTCTTC. It codes for CASSYSSGERNNEQFF. The chain has TRBV6-5 and TRBJ2-1; TRBD1 might be the D (6 bases). Trimming shortened V by 0 bases and J by 5 bases, and 14 bases separated the two germline ends. Germline assignment: CDR1 MNHEY and CDR2 SVGAGI. This CDR3 spans 16 amino acids.

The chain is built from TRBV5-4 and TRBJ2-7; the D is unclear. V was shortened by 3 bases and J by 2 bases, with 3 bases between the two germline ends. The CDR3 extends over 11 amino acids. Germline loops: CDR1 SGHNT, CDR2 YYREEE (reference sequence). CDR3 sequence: CASSSTYEQYF. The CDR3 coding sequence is TGTGCCAGCAGCTCAACCTACGAGCAGTACTTC. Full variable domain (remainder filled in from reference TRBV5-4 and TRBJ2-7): ETGVTQSPTHLIKTRGQQVTLRCSSQSGHNTVSWYQQALGQGPQFIFQYYREEENGRGNFPPRFSGLQFPNYSSELNVNALELDDSALYLCASSSTYEQYFGPGTRLTVT.

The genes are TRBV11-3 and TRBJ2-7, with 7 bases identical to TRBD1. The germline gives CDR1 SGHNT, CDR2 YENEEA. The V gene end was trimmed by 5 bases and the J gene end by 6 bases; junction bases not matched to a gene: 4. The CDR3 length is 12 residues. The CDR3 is CASSLTGVEQYF. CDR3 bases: TGTGCCAGCAGCCTTACAGGGGTCGAGCAGTACTTC.

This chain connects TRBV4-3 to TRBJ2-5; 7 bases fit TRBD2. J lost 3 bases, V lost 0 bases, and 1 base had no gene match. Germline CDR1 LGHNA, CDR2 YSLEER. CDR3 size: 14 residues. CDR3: CASSQEAGKETQYF. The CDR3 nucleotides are TGCGCCAGCAGCCAAGAAGCGGGAAAAGAGACCCAGTACTTC.

The CDR3 spells CASSLWGERNQPQHF. The CDR3 DNA sequence: TGCGCCAGCAGCTTGTGGGGGGAGCGCAATCAGCCCCAGCATTTT. V and J are TRBV5-1 and TRBJ1-5, with D tentatively TRBD1 (5 bases). The CDR3 is made up of 15 amino acids. Germline loops: CDR1 SGHRS, CDR2 YFSETQ. V was shortened by 1 base and J by 2 bases, with 10 bases between the two germline ends. The full variable domain, its missing parts supplied by reference TRBV5-1 and TRBJ1-5, is KAGVTQTPRYLIKTRGQQVTLSCSPISGHRSVSWYQQTPGQGLQFLFEYFSETQRNKGNFPGRFSGRQFSNSRSEMNVSTLELGDSALYLCASSLWGERNQPQHFGDGTRLSIL.

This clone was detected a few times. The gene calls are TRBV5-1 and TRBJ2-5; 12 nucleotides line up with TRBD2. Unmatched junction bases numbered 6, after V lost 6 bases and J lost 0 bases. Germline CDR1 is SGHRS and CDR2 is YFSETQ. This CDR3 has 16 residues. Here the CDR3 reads CASKTGTSGYQETQYF. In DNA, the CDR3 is TGCGCCAGCAAGACCGGGACTAGCGGGTACCAAGAGACCCAGTACTTC.

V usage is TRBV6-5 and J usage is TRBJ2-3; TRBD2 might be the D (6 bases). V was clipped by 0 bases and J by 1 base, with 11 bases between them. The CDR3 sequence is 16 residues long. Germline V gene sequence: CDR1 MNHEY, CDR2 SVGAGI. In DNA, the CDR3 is TGTGCCAGCAGTTACTCTCTTGGAGGGGGCACAGATACGCAGTATTTT. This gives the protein CASSYSLGGGTDTQYF.

CDR3 in amino acids: CASTLAEYNEQFF. CDR3 bases: TGTGCCAGCACGCTAGCGGAATACAATGAGCAGTTCTTC. The gene calls are TRBV6-1 and TRBJ2-1; 7 bases are shared with TRBD2. CDR3 size: 13 residues. The germline CDR1 and CDR2 sequences are MNHNS and SASEGT. The V and J ends lost 7 bases and 4 bases, in that order; junction bases with no gene match: 4.

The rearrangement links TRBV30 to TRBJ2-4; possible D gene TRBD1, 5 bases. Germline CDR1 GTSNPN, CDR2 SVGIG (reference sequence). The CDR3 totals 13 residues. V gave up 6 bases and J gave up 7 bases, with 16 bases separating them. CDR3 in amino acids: CACESGKGNIQYF. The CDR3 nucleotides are TGTGCCTGCGAGTCAGGGAAGGGTAACATTCAGTACTTC.

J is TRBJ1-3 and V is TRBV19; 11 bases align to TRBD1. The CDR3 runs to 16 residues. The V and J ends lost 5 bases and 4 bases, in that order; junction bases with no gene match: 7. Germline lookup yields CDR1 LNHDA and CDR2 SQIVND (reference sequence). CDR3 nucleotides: TGTGCCAGTAGTCCCCGGACAGGGGGCATGGGAAACACCATATATTTT. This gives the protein CASSPRTGGMGNTIYF.

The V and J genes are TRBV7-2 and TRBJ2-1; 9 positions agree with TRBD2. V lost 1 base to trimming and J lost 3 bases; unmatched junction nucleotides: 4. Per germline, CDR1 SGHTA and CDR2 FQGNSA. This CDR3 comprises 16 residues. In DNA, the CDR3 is TGTGCCAGCAGCTTAGATCCTAGCGGGATCTACAATGAGCAGTTCTTC. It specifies CASSLDPSGIYNEQFF.

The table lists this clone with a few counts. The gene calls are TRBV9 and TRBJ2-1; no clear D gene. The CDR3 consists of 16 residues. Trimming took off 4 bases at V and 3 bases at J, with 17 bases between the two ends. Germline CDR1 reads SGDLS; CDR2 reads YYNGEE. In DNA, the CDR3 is TGTGCCAGCAGCCCGCGCCTCTTAGCTGTCTACAATGAGCAGTTCTTC. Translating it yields CASSPRLLAVYNEQFF.

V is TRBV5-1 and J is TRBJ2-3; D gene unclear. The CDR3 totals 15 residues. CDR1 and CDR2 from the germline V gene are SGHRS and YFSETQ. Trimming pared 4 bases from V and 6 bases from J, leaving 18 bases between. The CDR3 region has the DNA TGCGCCAGCAGCGAAGAAGGTAACGTTTTTGATACGCAGTATTTT. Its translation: CASSEEGNVFDTQYF.

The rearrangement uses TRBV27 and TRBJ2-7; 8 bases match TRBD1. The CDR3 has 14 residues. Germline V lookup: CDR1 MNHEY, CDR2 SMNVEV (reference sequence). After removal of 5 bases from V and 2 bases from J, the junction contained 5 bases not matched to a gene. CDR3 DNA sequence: TGTGCCAGCAGTAACTGGACAGGGACCTACGAGCAGTACTTC. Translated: CASSNWTGTYEQYF.

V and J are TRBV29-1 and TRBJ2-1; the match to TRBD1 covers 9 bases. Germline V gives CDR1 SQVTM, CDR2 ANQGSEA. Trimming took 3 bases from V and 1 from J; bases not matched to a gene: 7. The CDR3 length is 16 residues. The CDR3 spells CSVEADRGKSYNEQFF. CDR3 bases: TGCAGCGTTGAGGCTGACAGGGGGAAATCCTACAATGAGCAGTTCTTC.

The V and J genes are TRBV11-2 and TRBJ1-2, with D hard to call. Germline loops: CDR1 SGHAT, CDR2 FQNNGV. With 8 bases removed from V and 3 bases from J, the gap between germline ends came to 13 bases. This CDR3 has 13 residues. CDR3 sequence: CASLGSLDYGYTF. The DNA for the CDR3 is TGTGCCAGCTTAGGCAGCCTGGACTATGGCTACACCTTC.

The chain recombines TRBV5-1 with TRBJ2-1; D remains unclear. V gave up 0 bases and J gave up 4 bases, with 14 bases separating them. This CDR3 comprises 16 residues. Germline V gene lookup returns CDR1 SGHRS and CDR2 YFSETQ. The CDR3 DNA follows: TGCGCCAGCAGCTTGGTAGGGAATGACAAATACAATGAGCAGTTCTTC. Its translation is CASSLVGNDKYNEQFF.

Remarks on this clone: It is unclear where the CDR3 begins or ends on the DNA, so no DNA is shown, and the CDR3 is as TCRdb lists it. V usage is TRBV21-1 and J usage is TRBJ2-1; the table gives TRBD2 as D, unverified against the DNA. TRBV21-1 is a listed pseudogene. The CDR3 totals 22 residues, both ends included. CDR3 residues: CASSPPWGPGTSGWESYNEQFF.

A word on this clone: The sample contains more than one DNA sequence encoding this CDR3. The CDR3 DNA reads TGTGCCAGCAGTTTTGAGGGAAACTATGGCTACACCTTC. This codes for CASSFEGNYGYTF. V gene TRBV27 combines with J gene TRBJ1-2; D unclear. Germline V gene lookup returns CDR1 MNHEY and CDR2 SMNVEV (reference sequence). The CDR3 covers 13 residues. V lost 3 bases and J lost 2, with 7 bases in between.

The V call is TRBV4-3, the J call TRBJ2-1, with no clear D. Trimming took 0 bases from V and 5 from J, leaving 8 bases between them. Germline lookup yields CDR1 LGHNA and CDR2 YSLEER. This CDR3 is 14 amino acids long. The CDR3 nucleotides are TGCGCCAGCAGCCAAGATCCCCGGGACAATGAGCAGTTCTTC. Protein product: CASSQDPRDNEQFF.

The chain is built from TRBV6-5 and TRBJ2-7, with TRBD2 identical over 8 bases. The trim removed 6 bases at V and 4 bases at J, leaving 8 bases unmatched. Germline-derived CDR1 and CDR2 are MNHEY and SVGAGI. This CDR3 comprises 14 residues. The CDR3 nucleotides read TGTGCCAGCAGCCCCGGACTAGCTCGTTACGAGCAGTACTTC. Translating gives CASSPGLARYEQYF.

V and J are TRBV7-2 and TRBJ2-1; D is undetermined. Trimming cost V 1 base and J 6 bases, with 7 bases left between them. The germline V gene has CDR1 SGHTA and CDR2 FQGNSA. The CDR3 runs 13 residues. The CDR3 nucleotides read TGTGCCAGCAGCTTAGGTAGGGCCAATGAGCAGTTCTTC. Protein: CASSLGRANEQFF.

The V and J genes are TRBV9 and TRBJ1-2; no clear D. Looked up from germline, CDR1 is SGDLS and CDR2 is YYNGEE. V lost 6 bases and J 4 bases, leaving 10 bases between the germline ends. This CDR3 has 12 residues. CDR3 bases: TGTGCCAGCACCACAGACGGCTATGGCTACACCTTC. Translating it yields CASTTDGYGYTF.

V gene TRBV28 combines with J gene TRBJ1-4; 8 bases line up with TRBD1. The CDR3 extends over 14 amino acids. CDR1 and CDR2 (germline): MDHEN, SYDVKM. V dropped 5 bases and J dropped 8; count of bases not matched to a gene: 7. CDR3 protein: CASSKQGVGEKLFF. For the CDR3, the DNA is TGTGCCAGCAGTAAACAGGGGGTTGGGGAAAAACTGTTTTTT.